This T cell receptor beta chain was recovered during a study of T-cell reconstitution after alpha-beta-depleted transplantation in children. General study findings and limits: Surviving recipient T cells and intrathymic progenitors accounted for some patients' high TCRbeta diversity at day 60. Reportedly, only several hundred clones from non-depleted graft cells drove alpha-beta T-cell counts at about two months. Diversity and T-cell counts at one year after transplant derived mostly from new T cells.

The library targeted TCRbeta and was prepared with unique molecular identifiers. MiXCR, applied by TCRdb to the PCR reads, yields one record per CDR3 protein. The sample holds around 15,000 distinct CDR3 sequences; over 5% are singletons and the top ten take under 8%. CDR1 is KGHSH, CDR2 LQKENI, per germline. V gave up 3 bases and J gave up 5 bases; unmatched junction bases: 3. CDR3 length: 15 amino acids. This clonotype has a count of ten or more. The antigen remains undetermined. Source: PBMCs, taken before TCRalphabeta/CD19-depleted stem cell transplant. The TCR comes from a boy younger than 18 with acute lymphoblastic leukemia, due to receive a stem cell transplant. The V and J genes are TRBV18 and TRBJ1-6, with 8 bases fitting TRBD1. The CDR3 DNA reads TGTGCCAGCTCACCGTCAGGGGGCGATAATTCACCCCTCCACTTT. Translation gives CASSPSGGDNSPLHF.